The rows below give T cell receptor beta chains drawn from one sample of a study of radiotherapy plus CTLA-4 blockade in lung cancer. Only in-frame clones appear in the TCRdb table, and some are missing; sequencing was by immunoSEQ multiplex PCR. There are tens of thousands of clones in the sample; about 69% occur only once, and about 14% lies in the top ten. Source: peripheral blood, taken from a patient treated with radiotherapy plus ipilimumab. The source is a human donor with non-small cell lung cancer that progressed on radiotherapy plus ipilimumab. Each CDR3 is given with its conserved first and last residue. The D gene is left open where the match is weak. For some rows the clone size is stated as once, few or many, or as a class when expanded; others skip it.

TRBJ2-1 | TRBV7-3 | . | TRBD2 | TGTGCCAGCAGCTCGGGACTAGCGGTCCTGGGCAATGAGCAGTTCTTC | CASSSGLAVLGNEQFF
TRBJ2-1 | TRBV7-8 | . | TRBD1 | TGTGCCAGCAGCAAAAGGACAGGGAGCTCCTACAATGAGCAGTTCTTC | CASSKRTGSSYNEQFF
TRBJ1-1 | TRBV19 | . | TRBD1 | TGTGCCACCGAACAGGGGATGAACACTGAAGCTTTCTTT | CATEQGMNTEAFF
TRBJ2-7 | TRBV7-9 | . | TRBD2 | TGTGCCAGCAGCTTAGTCGGCGGGGGATCCGAGCAGTACTTC | CASSLVGGGSEQYF
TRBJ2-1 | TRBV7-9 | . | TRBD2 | TGTGCCAGCAGCACCTGGGGAGCGGGGGGAATAGGTAATGAGCAGTTCTTC | CASSTWGAGGIGNEQFF
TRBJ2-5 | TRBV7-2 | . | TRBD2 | TGTGCCAGCAGCTATCCCGCGGGGGGCGGGGAGACCCAGTACTTC | CASSYPAGGGETQYF
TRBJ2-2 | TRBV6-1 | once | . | TGTGCCAGCAGTGGTATAAACACCGGGGAGCTGTTTTTT | CASSGINTGELFF
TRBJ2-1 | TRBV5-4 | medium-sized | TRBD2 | TGTGCCAGCAGCTTGAGGTCAGCGGGAAATGAGCAGTTCTTC | CASSLRSAGNEQFF
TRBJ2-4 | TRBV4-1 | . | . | TGCGCCAGCAGCCTCCTAGGGGACATTCAGTACTTC | CASSLLGDIQYF
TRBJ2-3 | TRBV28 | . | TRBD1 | TGTGCCAGCAGCCCCGACAGGGAATCAGATCGAGATACGCAGTATTTT | CASSPDRESDRDTQYF
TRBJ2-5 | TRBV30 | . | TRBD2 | TGTGCCTGGAGTGTACGGGGCACTAGCGGGTATAAAGAGACCCAGTACTTC | CAWSVRGTSGYKETQYF